The 14 T cell receptor beta chains in this list originate from one sample, sequenced in a study of PD-L1 blockade in urothelial cancer. Time point here: peripheral blood 6 weeks after treatment start. Produced via immunoSEQ multiplex PCR; TCRdb's table is partial and in-frame only. The sample includes about 130,000 clones, around 88% of them seen just once. Source: PBMCs, taken around atezolizumab (anti-PD-L1) treatment. The receptors come from a man over 45 with urothelial cancer.

The V gene is TRBV10-3, the J gene TRBJ2-7, with TRBD1 matching over 7 bases. After removal of 4 bases from V and 2 bases from J, the junction contained 5 bases not matched to a gene. The CDR3 consists of 14 residues. Germline V gene sequence: CDR1 ENHRY, CDR2 SYGVKD. CDR3 sequence: CAISGPGTAYEQYF. The CDR3 DNA is TGTGCCATCAGTGGACCCGGGACAGCCTACGAGCAGTACTTC.

The rearrangement joins TRBV4-2 to TRBJ1-1, with a weak D call TRBD1 (5 bases). CDR3 length equals 13 residues. V was pared by 2 bases and J by 7 bases, with 11 bases between. The germline gives CDR1 LGHNA, CDR2 YNFKEQ. The CDR3 sequence is CASSQNRQSEAFF. The CDR3 region has the DNA TGTGCCAGCAGCCAAAACCGACAGAGTGAAGCTTTCTTT.

The rearrangement uses TRBV5-6 and TRBJ2-7; TRBD2 matches at 8 bases. Unmatched junction bases numbered 8, after V lost 6 bases and J lost 6 bases. Germline values: CDR1 SGHDT, CDR2 YYEEEE. CDR3 length: 13 amino acids. The CDR3 loop reads CASNAGTRGEQYF. CDR3 in DNA: TGTGCCAGCAACGCCGGGACTAGAGGCGAGCAGTACTTC.

In this sample, this clone turned up once. Other DNA sequences in this specimen translate into the identical CDR3. The chain has TRBV5-1 and TRBJ2-1; 12 bases line up with TRBD2. The CDR3 is 14 residues long. In germline, CDR1 is SGHRS, CDR2 YFSETQ. V shed 4 bases and J 7 bases; nucleotides not matched to a gene: 3. The CDR3 DNA follows: TGCGCCAGCAGCCTCGGGACTAGCGGGAATGAGCAGTTCTTC. Protein product: CASSLGTSGNEQFF.

The V and J genes are TRBV6-6 and TRBJ2-3; 7 bases fit TRBD2. The CDR3 contains 14 residues. Unmatched junction bases numbered 6, after V lost 5 bases and J lost 4 bases. Germline V lookup: CDR1 MNHNY, CDR2 SVGAGI (reference sequence). CDR3 protein: CASSRPGRADTQYF. The CDR3 nucleotides are TGTGCCAGCAGTCGTCCGGGGAGGGCAGATACGCAGTATTTT.

In this sample, this clone turned up once. J is TRBJ2-2 and V is TRBV10-1, with 9 bases matching TRBD1. Per germline, CDR1 WNHNN and CDR2 SYGVQD (reference sequence). The CDR3 is made up of 16 amino acids. Trimming took 4 bases from V and 4 from J; bases not matched to a gene: 7. This chain's CDR3 is CASSALGQGITGELFF. CDR3 in DNA: TGCGCCAGCAGTGCCCTAGGACAGGGGATCACCGGGGAGCTGTTTTTT.

This chain uses TRBV7-9 with TRBJ2-7, with TRBD2 matching over 10 bases. Trimming removed 3 bases from V and 5 bases from J; junction bases left unmatched: 10. The germline V gene encodes CDR1 SEHNR and CDR2 FQNEAQ (reference sequence). There are 16 residues in the CDR3. The CDR3 nucleotides read TGTGCCAGCAGCTTTTTGCCAGCGGGAGGGAGCAACGAGCAGTACTTC. Protein product: CASSFLPAGGSNEQYF.

This sequence joins TRBV28 and TRBJ2-3; 8 positions agree with TRBD2. Germline V gene sequence: CDR1 MDHEN, CDR2 SYDVKM. V lost 6 bases and J lost 3; bases outside the gene matches: 5. CDR3 length equals 14 residues. CDR3 residues: CASSSGLATDTQYF. For the CDR3, the DNA is TGTGCCAGCAGCTCAGGACTAGCAACAGATACGCAGTATTTT.

The chain carries TRBV5-4 and TRBJ2-7; weak D call: TRBD1 (6 bases). Germline V CDR1 and CDR2: SGHNT, YYREEE (reference sequence). V was cut by 7 bases and J by 1 base, with 12 bases left in between. This CDR3 has 13 amino acids. The CDR3, as DNA: TGTGCCAGCTACCCGCAGGGGTCCTACGAGCAGTACTTC. The encoded protein is CASYPQGSYEQYF.

This chain uses TRBV9 with TRBJ2-1, with TRBD2 matching 8 bases. The CDR3 is 15 residues long. The trim removed 0 bases at V and 5 bases at J, leaving 4 bases unmatched. Germline V gives CDR1 SGDLS, CDR2 YYNGEE. CDR3 coding DNA: TGTGCCAGCAGCGTAGAGGGACTAGTTCACAATGAGCAGTTCTTC. Amino acids: CASSVEGLVHNEQFF.

This chain joins TRBV5-1 and TRBJ2-2; D gene unclear. Trimming stripped 5 bases from V and 4 bases from J, with 12 bases between. The CDR3 extends over 14 amino acids. Germline CDR1 and CDR2: SGHRS and YFSETQ. The CDR3 region has the DNA TGCGCCAGCAGACAAGAAACAAGCACCGGGGAGCTGTTTTTT. Its translation is CASRQETSTGELFF.

V gene TRBV11-1 combines with J gene TRBJ2-1; 9 nucleotides match TRBD2. J gave up 4 bases and V 5 bases, and 12 bases lay outside the gene matches. Per the germline V gene, CDR1 is SGHAT and CDR2 is FQDESV (reference sequence). CDR3 size: 17 residues. The DNA of the CDR3 is TGTGCCAGCAGCGGTAAAATAGGACTAGCGCCTTACAATGAGCAGTTCTTC. The encoded protein is CASSGKIGLAPYNEQFF.

This clone has only one observation. V is TRBV5-1 and J is TRBJ2-5; TRBD2 matches 10 bases. The CDR3 covers 16 residues. Trimming at V came to 7 bases and at J to 2 bases, leaving 11 bases not matched to a gene. Germline lookup yields CDR1 SGHRS and CDR2 YFSETQ. CDR3 nucleotides: TGCGCCAGCGGACGAACTCCGGGACTAGCGCAAGAGACCCAGTACTTC. This gives the protein CASGRTPGLAQETQYF. The full variable domain, rest sourced from reference TRBV5-1 and TRBJ2-5, is KAGVTQTPRYLIKTRGQQVTLSCSPISGHRSVSWYQQTPGQGLQFLFEYFSETQRNKGNFPGRFSGRQFSNSRSEMNVSTLELGDSALYLCASGRTPGLAQETQYFGPGTRLLVL.

The chain uses TRBV7-9 and TRBJ2-3; 7 nucleotides match TRBD2. The J segment lost 4 bases and the V segment lost 5 bases, leaving 18 bases of the junction unmatched. This CDR3 comprises 18 residues. CDR1 is SEHNR, CDR2 FQNEAQ, per germline (reference sequence). The CDR3 sequence: CASSTTLGPRGRADTQYF. Here the CDR3 DNA reads TGTGCCAGCAGCACCACCTTGGGACCGCGTGGGAGGGCAGATACGCAGTATTTT.